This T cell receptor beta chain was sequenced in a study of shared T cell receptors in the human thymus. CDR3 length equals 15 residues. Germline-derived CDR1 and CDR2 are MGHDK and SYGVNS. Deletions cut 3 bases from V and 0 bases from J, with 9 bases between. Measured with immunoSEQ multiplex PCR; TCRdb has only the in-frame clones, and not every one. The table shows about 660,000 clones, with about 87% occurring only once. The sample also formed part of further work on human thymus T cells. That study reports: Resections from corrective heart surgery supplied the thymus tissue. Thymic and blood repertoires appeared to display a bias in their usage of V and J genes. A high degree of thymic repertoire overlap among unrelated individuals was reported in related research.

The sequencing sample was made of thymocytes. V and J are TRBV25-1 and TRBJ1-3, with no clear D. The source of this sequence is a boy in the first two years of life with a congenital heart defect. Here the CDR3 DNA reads TGTGCCAGCAGTGATCCCAGGCTCTCTGGAAACACCATATATTTT. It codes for CASSDPRLSGNTIYF.